Each of the 12 T cell receptor beta chains below was sequenced from the same sample in a study of cytomegalovirus exposure and HLA in healthy donors. The PCR employed 60 Vbeta primers together with 13 Jbeta primers. The repertoire was sequenced with immunoSEQ multiplex PCR; TCRdb's copy has only in-frame clones and lacks some. The table lists 110,000 to 150,000 clones, about 75% of them singletons. The sequenced sample consisted of PBMCs. The receptors here all came from a man between 40 and 49 years old in good health and CMV-seronegative.

The chain joins TRBV2 to TRBJ1-2; D remains ambiguous. V lost 2 bases to trimming and J lost 4 bases, with 8 bases between them. Germline V gene sequence: CDR1 SNHLY, CDR2 FYNNEI. This CDR3 is 13 amino acids long. In DNA form, the CDR3 reads TGTGCCAGCAGTGAAATCCCCCGCTATGGCTACACCTTC. It codes for CASSEIPRYGYTF.

The genes are TRBV7-2 and TRBJ2-7; the match to TRBD1 covers 8 bases. Trimming removed 3 bases from V and 6 bases from J; junction bases left unmatched: 4. CDR1 SGHTA and CDR2 FQGNSA come from the germline V gene. This CDR3 comprises 13 residues. The CDR3 sequence: CASSLMTGVEQYF. The CDR3, as DNA: TGTGCCAGCAGCTTGATGACAGGGGTCGAGCAGTACTTC.

The chain employs TRBV7-2 and TRBJ1-1; D unclear. Trimming left V 5 bases short and J 5 bases short, with 15 bases between. The CDR3 spans 14 residues. Per the germline V gene, CDR1 is SGHTA and CDR2 is FQGNSA. For the CDR3, the DNA is TGTGCCAGCAGCCCCGCATCGAGGGTAACTGAAGCTTTCTTT. It encodes CASSPASRVTEAFF.

The J gene is TRBJ2-5, the V gene TRBV5-4; D is perhaps TRBD2 (6 bases). The germline CDR1 and CDR2 sequences are SGHNT and YYREEE (reference sequence). V shed 2 bases and J shed 2 bases, with 10 bases lying between them. The CDR3 has 14 residues. CDR3 protein: CASSFKGLQETQYF. Here the CDR3 DNA reads TGTGCCAGCAGCTTTAAGGGACTTCAAGAGACCCAGTACTTC.

This clone was seen only once. The chain carries TRBV13 and TRBJ2-3, with D maybe TRBD2 (5 bases). V was pared by 5 bases and J by 4 bases, with 10 bases between. The CDR3 runs 13 residues. The germline V gene encodes CDR1 PRHDT and CDR2 FYEKMQ (reference sequence). CDR3 loop: CASSLPGADTQYF. For the CDR3, the DNA is TGTGCCAGCAGCCTCCCCGGGGCAGATACGCAGTATTTT.

This clone was counted only a few times. The chain employs TRBV29-1 and TRBJ1-1; D gene ambiguous. Trimming stripped 4 bases from V and 1 base from J, with 7 bases between. CDR1 SQVTM and CDR2 ANQGSEA come from the germline V gene. The CDR3 has 12 amino acids. In DNA form, the CDR3 reads TGCAGCGTTGCCCGGGGGAACACTGAAGCTTTCTTT. As protein: CSVARGNTEAFF.

The chain's CDR3 is CASRLQGDYGYTF. CDR3 DNA sequence: TGTGCCAGCAGGCTGCAGGGGGACTATGGCTACACCTTC. This rearrangement joins TRBV7-9 to TRBJ1-2; 7 bases map to TRBD1. Unmatched junction bases numbered 4, after V lost 6 bases and J lost 3 bases. The germline gives CDR1 SEHNR, CDR2 FQNEAQ (reference sequence). This CDR3 comprises 13 residues.

This clone was detected only a few times. The chain joins TRBV5-6 to TRBJ2-1, with D perhaps matching TRBD2 (6 bases). The germline gives CDR1 SGHDT, CDR2 YYEEEE. The CDR3 has 15 amino acids. Trimming removed 5 bases from V and 1 base from J, with 13 bases in between. This chain's CDR3 is CASSAGTQSYNEQFF. The DNA for the CDR3 is TGTGCCAGCAGTGCTGGGACTCAATCCTACAATGAGCAGTTCTTC.

The chain couples TRBV4-1 to TRBJ2-2; D perhaps matches TRBD2 (5 bases). This CDR3 spans 13 amino acids. Germline CDR1 reads MGHRA; CDR2 reads YSYEKL. Trimming left V 6 bases short and J 7 bases short, with 12 bases between. CDR3 bases: TGCGCCAGCAGGAACATAGGGAGCGGGGAGCTGTTTTTT. Translating gives CASRNIGSGELFF.

The J gene is TRBJ2-3, the V gene TRBV9; TRBD2 matches 11 bases. Germline CDR1 and CDR2: SGDLS and YYNGEE. There are 18 residues in the CDR3. The V gene end was trimmed by 0 bases and the J gene end by 6 bases; junction bases not matched to a gene: 12. CDR3: CASSVDSGGALGTDTQYF. The DNA for the CDR3 is TGTGCCAGCAGCGTAGATAGCGGGGGGGCCCTGGGGACGGATACGCAGTATTTT. The full variable domain, its missing parts supplied by reference TRBV9 and TRBJ2-3, is DSGVTQTPKHLITATGQRVTLRCSPRSGDLSVYWYQQSLDQGLQFLIQYYNGEERAKGNILERFSAQQFPDLHSELNLSSLELGDSALYFCASSVDSGGALGTDTQYFGPGTRLTVL.

The rearrangement uses TRBV5-1 and TRBJ1-2; D is perhaps TRBD1 (6 bases). V lost 0 bases and J 7 bases, leaving 13 bases between the germline ends. Germline V gene data show CDR1 as SGHRS and CDR2 as YFSETQ. The CDR3 is made up of 14 amino acids. The CDR3 coding sequence is TGCGCCAGCAGCTTGGGACAGGCCGATCGTGGCTACACCTTC. This codes for CASSLGQADRGYTF.

The gene calls are TRBV19 and TRBJ1-1; D is uncertain. Trimming cost V 6 bases and J 7 bases, with 27 bases left between them. Germline V lookup: CDR1 LNHDA, CDR2 SQIVND (reference sequence). The CDR3 contains 17 residues. The CDR3 is CASRTHSDLSFLREAFF. In DNA, the CDR3 is TGTGCCAGTAGGACCCACAGTGATCTCTCATTTCTACGTGAAGCTTTCTTT.